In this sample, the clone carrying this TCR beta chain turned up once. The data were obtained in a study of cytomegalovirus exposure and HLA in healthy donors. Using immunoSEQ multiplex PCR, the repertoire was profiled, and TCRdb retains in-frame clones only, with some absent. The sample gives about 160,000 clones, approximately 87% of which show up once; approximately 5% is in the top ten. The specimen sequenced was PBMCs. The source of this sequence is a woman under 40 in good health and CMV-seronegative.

CDR3 sequence reads: CASSLFGRAGELFF. The CDR3 region has the DNA TGTGCCAGCAGTTTATTTGGTCGGGCCGGGGAGCTGTTTTTT. V usage is TRBV28 and J usage is TRBJ2-2; no definite D call. The V gene lost 1 base and the J gene lost 6 bases, with 9 bases spanning the gap. CDR1 and CDR2 from the germline V gene are MDHEN and SYDVKM. The CDR3 is 14 amino acids.